The 7 T cell receptor beta chains in this list originate from one sample, sequenced in a study of beta chain features in type 1 diabetes. Findings and caveats of the study: Type 1 diabetes patients had TCRB CDR3s that were shorter (moderately but significantly so) in all four CD4+ subsets.

Antigens for these TCRs are unknown. The sequenced template was cDNA made from the entire isolated RNA. Here immunoSEQ multiplex PCR was the method, and the copy in TCRdb shows in-frame clones only, minus some. The sample records roughly 160,000 clones, under 9.5% being singletons. What was sequenced was central memory CD4+ T cells from blood. The receptors were sampled from a young man with type 1 diabetes.

This clone has only a few counts. The rearrangement joins TRBV7-2 to TRBJ2-1; no reliable D call. The germline gives CDR1 SGHTA, CDR2 FQGNSA. The CDR3 runs 11 residues. V gave up 0 bases and J gave up 13 bases, with 7 bases separating them. CDR3 residues: CASSLAGEQFF. In DNA form, the CDR3 reads TGTGCCAGCAGCTTAGCCGGAGAACAGTTCTTC.

This clone appeared a few times. The chain uses TRBV7-2 and TRBJ1-5; perhaps TRBD1 as D (6 bases). The CDR3 length is 15 residues. CDR1 and CDR2 (germline): SGHTA, FQGNSA. V dropped 5 bases and J dropped 0 bases, with 11 bases sitting between them. As DNA, the CDR3 is TGTGCCAGCAGCCCGACGACAGGTAGCAATCAGCCCCAGCATTTT. This sequence encodes CASSPTTGSNQPQHF.

The chain combines TRBV7-9 with TRBJ2-3; maybe TRBD1 (6 bases). The CDR3 length is 15 residues. Per the germline V gene, CDR1 is SEHNR and CDR2 is FQNEAQ (reference sequence). V was trimmed by 1 base and J by 4 bases, leaving 12 bases between them. CDR3 protein: CASSLGTGTSDTQYF. The CDR3 nucleotides read TGTGCCAGCAGCTTAGGTACAGGGACATCAGATACGCAGTATTTT.

This clone showed up just a few times. The chain employs TRBV30 and TRBJ2-3, with TRBD2 identical over 13 bases. Germline lookup yields CDR1 GTSNPN and CDR2 SVGIG (reference sequence). The trim removed 2 bases at V and 1 base at J, leaving 6 bases unmatched. There are 17 residues in the CDR3. The CDR3 protein is CAWSPGLAGARTDTQYF. The CDR3 DNA reads TGTGCCTGGAGTCCAGGACTAGCGGGGGCCCGCACAGATACGCAGTATTTT.

This clone has a count of ten or more. The CDR3: CASSQDWASGSMDTQYF. The CDR3 DNA reads as TGTGCCAGCAGCCAAGATTGGGCTAGCGGGAGTATGGATACGCAGTATTTT. The chain uses TRBV4-2 and TRBJ2-3, with 10 bases that match TRBD2. The CDR3 is made up of 17 amino acids. Looked up from germline, CDR1 is LGHNA and CDR2 is YNFKEQ. The V segment lost 0 bases and the J segment 6 bases; nucleotides outside the gene matches: 9.

This clone was seen more than once but under ten times. V usage is TRBV28 and J usage is TRBJ1-1, with D uncertain. With 5 bases removed from V and 8 bases from J, the gap between germline ends came to 9 bases. The CDR3 sequence is 11 residues long. CDR1 is MDHEN and CDR2 is SYDVKM in the germline V gene. CDR3 nucleotide sequence: TGTGCCAGCAGTCACCGCGGAGAAGCTTTCTTT. Translation gives CASSHRGEAFF. The whole variable domain, filled in from reference TRBV28 and TRBJ1-1, reads DVKVTQSSRYLVKRTGEKVFLECVQDMDHENMFWYRQDPGLGLRLIYFSYDVKMKEKGDIPEGYSVSREKKERFSLILESASTNQTSMYLCASSHRGEAFFGQGTRLTVV.

This clone appeared a few times. The chain combines TRBV29-1 with TRBJ2-1; 10 bases line up with TRBD1. CDR3 length: 15 residues. Losses at the gene ends were 5 bases for V and 7 bases for J; bases not matched to a gene: 11. From germline, CDR1 is SQVTM and CDR2 ANQGSEA. The CDR3 is CSVPSSWGQGNEQFF. DNA of the CDR3: TGCAGCGTTCCCTCTTCTTGGGGACAGGGGAATGAGCAGTTCTTC.